Presented here are 27 T cell receptor beta chains from one specimen sequenced in a study of cytomegalovirus exposure and HLA in healthy donors. Primers included in the PCR were 60 Vbeta and 13 Jbeta primers. Sequenced by immunoSEQ multiplex PCR; TCRdb stores in-frame clones only, minus some. This sample has over 150,000 clones, with around 80% found just once. The sequencing input was PBMCs. The receptors originated from a woman in her 50s in good health and CMV-seropositive.

The chain employs TRBV7-6 and TRBJ1-1; no reliable D call. Trimming took 1 base from V and 4 from J, leaving 10 bases between them. The germline gives CDR1 SGHVS, CDR2 FNYEAQ. The CDR3 loop spans 14 amino acids. The CDR3 reads CASSLGGFGTEAFF. In nucleotides, the CDR3 is TGTGCCAGCAGCTTAGGAGGGTTTGGCACTGAAGCTTTCTTT.

This clone was picked up a small number of times. Here the CDR3 DNA reads TGTGCCAGCAGTTATGAGCCAGGGGATCGGGCAGATACGCAGTATTTT. It translates to CASSYEPGDRADTQYF. The chain is built from TRBV6-5 and TRBJ2-3; tentatively, D is TRBD1 (6 bases). Germline V gives CDR1 MNHEY, CDR2 SVGAGI. This CDR3 has 16 residues. Trimming removed 3 bases from V and 4 bases from J, with 17 bases in between.

The gene calls are TRBV7-2 and TRBJ1-5; 7 bases are shared with TRBD1. The length of the CDR3 is 15 residues. Germline CDR1 and CDR2: SGHTA and FQGNSA. Germline trimming cut 5 bases from V and 2 bases from J; bases unmatched to any gene: 6. The CDR3 loop reads CASSRWTGGNQPQHF. The DNA for the CDR3 is TGTGCCAGCAGCCGTTGGACAGGTGGCAATCAGCCCCAGCATTTT.

This clone was seen more than once but under ten times. This chain links TRBV6-5 with TRBJ1-2; TRBD1 agrees at 7 bases. With 7 bases clipped from V and 7 bases from J, the junction kept 9 bases outside the gene matches. CDR3 length: 13 residues. Per the germline V gene, CDR1 is MNHEY and CDR2 is SVGAGI. The CDR3, as DNA: TGTGCCAGCAACCAACCCTACAGGGGTGGCTACACCTTC. Its translation is CASNQPYRGGYTF.

The rearrangement uses TRBV30 and TRBJ1-2; D unclear. V lost 5 bases, J lost 4 bases, and 8 bases lay in between. The germline CDR1 and CDR2 sequences are GTSNPN and SVGIG (reference sequence). The CDR3 sequence is 11 residues long. The CDR3 coding sequence is TGTGCCTGGGGACGGGGCTATGGCTACACCTTC. This gives the protein CAWGRGYGYTF. Based on the CDR3 plus reference TRBV30 and TRBJ1-2, the full variable domain is SQTIHQWPATLVQPVGSPLSLECTVEGTSNPNLYWYRQAAGRGLQLLFYSVGIGQISSEVPQNLSASRPQDRQFILSSKKLLLSDSGFYLCAWGRGYGYTFGSGTRLTVV.

V gene TRBV6-6 combines with J gene TRBJ2-3; 8 bases match TRBD1. This CDR3 comprises 15 residues. With 8 bases clipped from V and 1 base from J, the junction kept 8 bases outside the gene matches. Per the germline V gene, CDR1 is MNHNY and CDR2 is SVGAGI (reference sequence). The CDR3 region has the DNA TGTGCCAGCTGGTCTGGACAGGGCCGCACAGATACGCAGTATTTT. Protein: CASWSGQGRTDTQYF.

The V gene is TRBV5-6, the J gene TRBJ2-2, with 9 positions matching TRBD2. The V segment lost 4 bases and the J segment 1 base; nucleotides outside the gene matches: 14. There are 19 residues in the CDR3. Looked up from germline, CDR1 is SGHDT and CDR2 is YYEEEE. Written as DNA, the CDR3 is TGTGCCAGCAGCCGACTCCTATCAGCGGGGGGCGAGAACACCGGGGAGCTGTTTTTT. Protein: CASSRLLSAGGENTGELFF.

The V and J genes are TRBV7-3 and TRBJ2-7; weak D call: TRBD2 (6 bases). The germline gives CDR1 SGHTA, CDR2 FQGTGA. V was trimmed by 2 bases and J by 3 bases, leaving 14 bases between them. The CDR3 spans 15 residues. This CDR3 reads CASSLSRRGFYEQYF. The CDR3 region has the DNA TGTGCCAGCAGCTTATCCCGGCGGGGCTTCTACGAGCAGTACTTC. Based on the CDR3 plus reference TRBV7-3 and TRBJ2-7, the full variable domain is GAGVSQTPSNKVTEKGKYVELRCDPISGHTALYWYRQSLGQGPEFLIYFQGTGAADDSGLPNDRFFAVRPEGSVSTLKIQRTERGDSAVYLCASSLSRRGFYEQYFGPGTRLTVT.

The chain uses TRBV28 and TRBJ1-2; TRBD1 agrees at 8 bases. Germline lookup yields CDR1 MDHEN and CDR2 SYDVKM. This CDR3 region has 13 residues. V lost 7 bases, J lost 8 bases, and 9 bases stayed unmatched. This chain's CDR3 is CASTQDRVRGYTF. DNA for the CDR3: TGTGCCAGCACCCAGGACAGGGTGCGGGGCTACACCTTC.

This clone was counted a few times. V gene TRBV4-2 combines with J gene TRBJ2-7; TRBD1 aligns across 10 bases. CDR3 length equals 15 residues. In germline, CDR1 is LGHNA, CDR2 YNFKEQ. V lost 2 bases and J lost 7; bases outside the gene matches: 8. CDR3 amino acids: CASSQQTGGTGEQYF. The DNA of the CDR3 is TGTGCCAGCAGCCAACAGACAGGGGGCACGGGAGAGCAGTACTTC.

The V gene is TRBV29-1, the J gene TRBJ2-6; 9 bases are shared with TRBD1. Germline V lookup: CDR1 SQVTM, CDR2 ANQGSEA. Trimming took 6 bases from V and 0 from J; bases not matched to a gene: 6. The CDR3 totals 16 residues. The CDR3 DNA follows: TGCAGCGTCGGGACAGGGCCTACCTCTGGGGCCAACGTCCTGACTTTC. Amino acids: CSVGTGPTSGANVLTF. The full variable domain, its missing parts supplied by reference TRBV29-1 and TRBJ2-6, is SAVISQKPSRDICQRGTSLTIQCQVDSQVTMMFWYRQQPGQSLTLIATANQGSEATYESGFVIDKFPISRPNLTFSTLTVSNMSPEDSSIYLCSVGTGPTSGANVLTFGAGSRLTVL.

A single count supports this clone. The chain carries TRBV15 and TRBJ2-7, with D possibly matching TRBD1 (5 bases). With 0 bases removed from V and 3 bases from J, the gap between germline ends came to 21 bases. The CDR3 sequence is 18 residues long. Germline assignment: CDR1 LNHNV and CDR2 YYDKDF (reference sequence). In nucleotides, the CDR3 is TGTGCCACCAGCAGAGATTTGAGACAGCCAACCTCAAGCTACGAGCAGTACTTC. Its translation is CATSRDLRQPTSSYEQYF.

V gene TRBV29-1 combines with J gene TRBJ2-1; 7 bases align to TRBD2. Germline CDR1 is SQVTM and CDR2 is ANQGSEA. The CDR3 runs 13 residues. Trimming took 7 bases from V and 3 from J; bases not matched to a gene: 6. The CDR3 protein is CSAFPGGYNEQFF. CDR3 nucleotide sequence: TGCAGCGCCTTCCCGGGGGGCTACAATGAGCAGTTCTTC.

This chain joins TRBV27 and TRBJ1-1; the D is unclear. Germline values: CDR1 MNHEY, CDR2 SMNVEV (reference sequence). The CDR3 runs 12 residues. V shed 4 bases and J shed 5 bases, with 8 bases lying between them. The CDR3 here is CASSSGRTEAFF. Here the CDR3 DNA reads TGTGCCAGCAGTTCGGGAAGGACTGAAGCTTTCTTT.

V usage is TRBV2 and J usage is TRBJ1-1, with no clear D. Trimming stripped 5 bases from V and 5 bases from J, with 12 bases between. CDR1 SNHLY and CDR2 FYNNEI come from the germline V gene. The CDR3 spans 13 residues. CDR3 sequence (DNA): TGTGCCAGCAGTAAAATAAGAGGGACTGAAGCTTTCTTT. Translation: CASSKIRGTEAFF.

The table lists this clone with a few counts. The V and J genes are TRBV11-2 and TRBJ2-3; a possible D gene is TRBD1 (6 bases). Trimming removed 5 bases from V and 4 bases from J, with 16 bases in between. CDR1 SGHAT and CDR2 FQNNGV come from the germline V gene. The CDR3 extends over 15 amino acids. The CDR3 DNA follows: TGTGCCAGCAGCCCTTTTCACAGGGTTGCAGATACGCAGTATTTT. Translated, it gives CASSPFHRVADTQYF.

The chain couples TRBV4-2 to TRBJ2-5, with D possibly TRBD2 on 5 matching bases. The V gene lost 2 bases and the J gene lost 4 bases, with 20 bases spanning the gap. Germline lookup yields CDR1 LGHNA and CDR2 YNFKEQ. There are 17 residues in the CDR3. The CDR3 loop reads CASSQKKGRARGETQYF. As DNA, the CDR3 is TGTGCCAGCAGCCAAAAGAAGGGTAGGGCCCGGGGAGAGACCCAGTACTTC.

The chain uses TRBV6-1 and TRBJ2-5, with 11 bases that match TRBD2. The CDR3 spans 18 residues. Per the germline V gene, CDR1 is MNHNS and CDR2 is SASEGT. Germline trimming cut 1 base from V and 5 bases from J; bases unmatched to any gene: 12. CDR3 DNA: TGTGCCAGCAGTGAAGGAGGACTAGCGGGTTGGGGGGGTGAGACCCAGTACTTC. Encoded protein: CASSEGGLAGWGGETQYF.

V and J are TRBV7-2 and TRBJ1-2; D gene unclear. V lost 1 base and J 12 bases, leaving 12 bases between the germline ends. Germline V gives CDR1 SGHTA, CDR2 FQGNSA. CDR3 length equals 12 residues. The CDR3 DNA reads TGTGCCAGCAGCTTAGTTTCAGTGGTGAACACCTTC. Residues: CASSLVSVVNTF.

The chain uses TRBV11-2 and TRBJ2-1; 10 positions agree with TRBD2. The germline gives CDR1 SGHAT, CDR2 FQNNGV. Trimming took 0 bases from V and 7 from J; bases not matched to a gene: 12. This CDR3 comprises 18 residues. The CDR3 DNA sequence: TGTGCCAGCAGCTTAGAGCGGCTGAGCGGGAGGGCCTCAAATGAGCAGTTCTTC. This gives the protein CASSLERLSGRASNEQFF. The full variable domain, its missing parts supplied by reference TRBV11-2 and TRBJ2-1, is EAGVAQSPRYKIIEKRQSVAFWCNPISGHATLYWYQQILGQGPKLLIQFQNNGVVDDSQLPKDRFSAERLKGVDSTLKIQPAKLEDSAVYLCASSLERLSGRASNEQFFGPGTRLTVL.

The V gene is TRBV7-3, the J gene TRBJ2-3, with TRBD2 identical over 7 bases. The CDR3 runs 15 residues. Germline V gene lookup returns CDR1 SGHTA and CDR2 FQGTGA. V gave up 0 bases and J gave up 3 bases; unmatched junction bases: 3. CDR3 nucleotides: TGTGCCAGCAGCTTAACGGCGGGAGAAACAGATACGCAGTATTTT. Translation gives CASSLTAGETDTQYF.

The sample holds one count of this clone. The gene calls are TRBV5-5 and TRBJ2-3; D unclear. V gave up 0 bases and J gave up 3 bases, with 2 bases separating them. Germline-derived CDR1 and CDR2 are SGHKS and YYEKEE (reference sequence). There are 12 residues in the CDR3. The CDR3, as DNA: TGTGCCAGCAGCTTGGCAACAGATACGCAGTATTTT. This codes for CASSLATDTQYF.

V usage is TRBV10-3 and J usage is TRBJ2-1, with D maybe TRBD2 (6 bases). This CDR3 region has 14 residues. V lost 7 bases, J lost 4 bases, and 14 bases lay in between. Germline CDR1 ENHRY, CDR2 SYGVKD. CDR3 in DNA: TGTGCCATCACGGGGACTCCCGTTTACAATGAGCAGTTCTTC. Translated: CAITGTPVYNEQFF.

This clone was detected a few times. CDR3 in DNA: TGTGCCAGCAGCCTGAGGTACGAGCAGTACTTC. This codes for CASSLRYEQYF. The chain uses TRBV28 and TRBJ2-5; no reliable D call. The better agreement between TRBJ2-7 and the DNA end casts doubt on the J call. The germline V gene has CDR1 MDHEN and CDR2 SYDVKM. The CDR3 runs to 11 residues.

The chain joins TRBV28 to TRBJ2-3; the match to TRBD2 covers 8 bases. The CDR3 covers 15 residues. V lost 5 bases and J lost 3; bases outside the gene matches: 7. Germline CDR1 reads MDHEN; CDR2 reads SYDVKM. CDR3 in DNA: TGTGCCAGCAGTACCCCGGGGGGGGAGACAGATACGCAGTATTTT. This gives the protein CASSTPGGETDTQYF.

This sequence joins TRBV7-2 and TRBJ1-1; 8 positions match TRBD1. Germline CDR1 SGHTA, CDR2 FQGNSA. V was clipped by 5 bases and J by 1 base; unmatched bases: 6. This CDR3 has 15 residues. CDR3 coding DNA: TGTGCCAGCAGCGTACCCGGGACAGGGAACACTGAAGCTTTCTTT. Residues: CASSVPGTGNTEAFF.

The J gene is TRBJ2-4, the V gene TRBV7-2; D remains unclear. Per germline, CDR1 SGHTA and CDR2 FQGNSA. V lost 4 bases, J lost 0 bases, and 10 bases lay in between. This CDR3 is built from 15 residues. The CDR3 nucleotides are TGTGCCAGCAGCTCGAACAAAATAGCCAAAAACATTCAGTACTTC. Protein sequence: CASSSNKIAKNIQYF. Full variable domain (outside the CDR3, taken from reference TRBV7-2 and TRBJ2-4): GAGVSQSPSNKVTEKGKDVELRCDPISGHTALYWYRQSLGQGLEFLIYFQGNSAPDKSGLPSDRFSAERTGGSVSTLTIQRTQQEDSAVYLCASSSNKIAKNIQYFGAGTRLSVL.